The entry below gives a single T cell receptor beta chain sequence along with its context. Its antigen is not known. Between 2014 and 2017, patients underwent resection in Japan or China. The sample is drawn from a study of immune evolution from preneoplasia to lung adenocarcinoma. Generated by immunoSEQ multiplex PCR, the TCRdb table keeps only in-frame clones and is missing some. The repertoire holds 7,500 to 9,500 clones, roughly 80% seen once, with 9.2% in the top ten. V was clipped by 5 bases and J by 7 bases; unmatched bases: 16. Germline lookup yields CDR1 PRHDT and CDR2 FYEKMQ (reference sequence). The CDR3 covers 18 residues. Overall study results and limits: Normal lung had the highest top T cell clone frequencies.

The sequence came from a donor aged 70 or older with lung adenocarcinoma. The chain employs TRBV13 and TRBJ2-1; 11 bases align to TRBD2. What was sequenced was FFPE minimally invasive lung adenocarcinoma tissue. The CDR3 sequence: CASSNPTISGRASNEQFF. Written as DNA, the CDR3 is TGTGCCAGCAGCAATCCGACGATTAGCGGGAGGGCCTCTAATGAGCAGTTCTTC.